The present TCR beta chain was sequenced within a study of shared clonotypes between healthy human individuals. Each sorted subset replicate got 200 ng genomic DNA, roughly 30,000 genomes. Only in-frame clones appear in the TCRdb table, and some are missing; sequencing was by immunoSEQ multiplex PCR. The profile shows around 2,000,000 clones, 90% to 95% of them singletons. Germline loops: CDR1 SGHVS, CDR2 FQNEAQ. The length of the CDR3 is 15 residues. Positively selected for CCR7, the CD45RO-negative cells used as naive CD8 cells excluded terminally differentiated effector memory CD45RA+ cells. The study, taken as a whole, reports: Incomplete sequencing of sorted subsets was indicated by rarefaction despite large depth.

A single count supports this clone. Its matching antigen is unknown. The junction departs from germline at one end; a sequencing error may be responsible. V is TRBV7-8 and J is TRBJ2-1, with TRBD2 as a possible D gene (6 bases). This receptor was obtained from a young man in good health. Some clones in this sample may be carry-over from other donors' samples. Sequencing used naive CD8+ T cells from PBMCs. CDR3 DNA sequence: TGTGCCAGTAGCTTTGGGGAAGTGGGGGGTTATGAGCAGTTCTTC. Translated: CASSFGEVGGYEQFF.